The 4 T cell receptor beta chains presented below share a single source sample, sequenced in a study of blood T cell repertoires in COVID-19. Clones were read by immunoSEQ multiplex PCR, and TCRdb kept only the in-frame ones, dropping some. The repertoire includes approximately 100,000 clones, roughly 80% of them detected once, and 20% to 25% sits in the top ten. Sequenced sample: peripheral blood. The receptor source for this set is a man between 65 and 79 years old with active or convalescent COVID-19.

The CDR3 region is CASSLGAPQETQYF. Here the CDR3 DNA reads TGTGCCAGCAGTTTGGGGGCACCTCAAGAGACCCAGTACTTC. V and J are TRBV28 and TRBJ2-5, with D tentatively TRBD1 (6 bases). Between the trimmed V and J ends, which lost 3 bases and 2 bases, there was a span of 10 bases. Per the germline V gene, CDR1 is MDHEN and CDR2 is SYDVKM. The CDR3 runs to 14 residues.

The rearrangement uses TRBV7-4 and TRBJ1-6; 7 bases align to TRBD1. Germline CDR1 is SGHVT and CDR2 is SQSDAQ. This CDR3 region has 15 residues. The J segment lost 9 bases and the V segment lost 5 bases, leaving 10 bases of the junction unmatched. The CDR3: CASSRQGQASSPLHF. The CDR3 nucleotides read TGTGCCAGCAGCCGACAGGGCCAAGCCAGTTCACCCCTCCACTTT. Looking up the rest from reference TRBV7-4 and TRBJ1-6 gives the full variable domain: GAGVSQSPRYKVAKRGRDVALRCDSISGHVTLYWYRQTLGQGSEVLTYSQSDAQRDKSGRPSGRFSAERPERSVSTLKIQRTEQGDSAVYLCASSRQGQASSPLHFGNGTRLTVT.

The rearrangement links TRBV19 to TRBJ2-1, with TRBD1 as a possible D gene (6 bases). V lost 7 bases, J lost 3 bases, and 10 bases lay in between. Germline loops: CDR1 LNHDA, CDR2 SQIVND (reference sequence). The CDR3 loop spans 13 amino acids. The CDR3 coding sequence is TGTGCCAGTACAGGGGTCCACTACAATGAGCAGTTCTTC. Protein product: CASTGVHYNEQFF. Supplemented by reference TRBV19 and TRBJ2-1, the full variable domain reads DGGITQSPKYLFRKEGQNVTLSCEQNLNHDAMYWYRQDPGQGLRLIYYSQIVNDFQKGDIAEGYSVSREKKESFPLTVTSAQKNPTAFYLCASTGVHYNEQFFGPGTRLTVL.

About this clone itself: This same CDR3 is encoded by further DNA sequences in the sample. This chain connects TRBV5-1 to TRBJ2-5; weak D call: TRBD1 (5 bases). Per the germline V gene, CDR1 is SGHRS and CDR2 is YFSETQ. Trimming removed 4 bases at V and 1 base at J, with 8 bases between. This CDR3 comprises 13 residues. The CDR3 DNA reads TGCGCCAGCAGCCGGACACCCCAAGAGACCCAGTACTTC. Translated, it gives CASSRTPQETQYF.